This T cell receptor beta chain was recovered during a study of T cell responses to AZD1222 COVID-19 vaccine (dated by TCRdb to about 2021). Study-wide context: A total of 230 to 250 trial participants underwent TCR sequencing, of whom around 200 received two doses of AZD1222 and some 25 received two doses of the MenACWY control vaccine. Trial participants were enrolled by age into 18-55, 56-69 and 70-plus year subgroups, with approximately 150, 28 and 58 TCR-sequenced participants respectively. What the study reported, not specific to this receptor: Vaccine-associated CD4 TCRs spanned the whole spike protein, with dominant responses in regions 160-218 and 743-854. Because no day 14 peak-response samples were available, the repertoires could be characterized only after the peak T cell response. Spike-specific TCR breadth and depth rose significantly after two AZD1222 doses compared with day 0 and with MenACWY recipients. Participants were mostly white British and included more females than males, and it was suggested by the authors that clonal diversity may have been underestimated. Only five or six AZD1222 recipients were SARS-CoV-2 seropositive at baseline, limiting conclusions about previously exposed vaccinees. In the small 56-69-year group, the increase in depth fell short of significance, most likely because of low power. Nearly half of unique spike-specific TCRs reportedly recognized epitopes outside regions mutated in the B.1.351 and B.1.1.7 variants.

As for this clone: What antigen it recognizes has not been identified. Base quality data are lacking; no much larger clone is found one base away.

Reading from cysteine to phenylalanine, the CDR3 counts 16 amino acids. Only CDR3 DNA remains: 48 bases, in frame from the first base. Sequences SGHTA (CDR1) and FQGTGA (CDR2) are obtained from the germline V gene. V is pruned by 4 bases and J by 7 bases, leaving 8 bases of the junction without a gene match. The CDR3 regions of human TCRbeta chains were analyzed by immunosequencing. In the authors' own workflow: Repertoire TCRs were checked for matches against a reference library of SARS-CoV-2-specific TCRs that had been generated using the MIRA antigen-specificity platform. Breadth meant the fraction of unique TCRs that were SARS-CoV-2-associated, whereas depth meant the fraction of total T cells that were SARS-CoV-2-associated. Each spike-specific TCR was assigned to its reactive spike region and to a CD4 or CD8 class using the MIRA data. Log10-transformed breadth and depth values were compared by one-way ANOVA with Sidak's multiple comparisons tests. TCRdb took over this immuneACCESS table, retaining in-frame rearrangements with V and J assigned. Such tables are incomplete; in checked studies, under half of the missing clones stem from an unresolved V gene, and the remainder is unexplained. From that table come the V and J calls and clone size; the DNA was used to work out D and trimming. The sample table contains about 42,000 clones; only one count was recorded for approximately 90% of them. The leading ten clones occupy about 25% of the sample.

The sample's time point, from its label and the paper: about 28 days (+/-7) after the second vaccine dose. AZD1222 recipients given second doses at about 4 weeks or at about 12 weeks were pooled, since spike-specific TCR depth and breadth were not found to differ between the two schedules. Vaccinee samples were obtained from the UK trials COV001 and COV002, which included a single-blind randomized controlled phase 2/3 trial of AZD1222 (ChAdOx1 nCoV-19) in healthy adults. For TCRbeta chain sequencing, PBMC samples were collected from trial participants at day 0 and at day 28 after the second dose. Here the chain combines TRBV7-3 and TRBJ2-1, and 12 bases in between align with TRBD2. The sample was peripheral blood, taken 28 days after the second AZD1222 dose. This receptor was identified in an adult who received the AZD1222 COVID-19 vaccine. The CDR3 reads CASSSAGLAGRNEQFF. Read as DNA, the sequence is TGTGCCAGCAGCTCCGCCGGACTAGCGGGGAGAAATGAGCAGTTCTTC.